These T cell receptor beta chains were read from a single sample in a study of blood T cell repertoires in COVID-19. Assay used: immunoSEQ multiplex PCR; TCRdb lists only in-frame clones, some missing. The sample has 300,000 to 400,000 clones, 90% seen once. Material: peripheral blood. All receptors come from a woman aged 25 to 45 with COVID-19, enrolled during active disease. CDR3s include the opening cysteine and the closing phenylalanine or tryptophan. The D gene is left open where the match is weak. Only part of the rows carry a size: once, few, many, or a class if the clone is expanded.

TRBD1	-	TRBV6-8	TRBJ2-7	CASRWDSSYEQYF	TGTGCCAGCAGGTGGGACAGCTCCTACGAGCAGTACTTC
-	-	TRBV7-9	TRBJ1-6	CASSPGQLPLHF	TGTGCCAGCAGCCCAGGACAGCTCCCACTCCACTTT
TRBD2	-	TRBV3-1/TRBV3-2	TRBJ2-1	CASSQAGAIYNEQFF	TGTGCCAGCAGCCAGGCGGGAGCAATATACAATGAGCAGTTCTTC
TRBD2	-	TRBV5-1	TRBJ2-1	CASSLEGGRVYNEQFF	TGCGCCAGCAGCTTGGAAGGCGGGAGGGTTTACAATGAGCAGTTCTTC
-	-	TRBV30	TRBJ1-1	CAWKPEVWGNTEAFF	TGTGCCTGGAAGCCGGAGGTGTGGGGGAACACTGAAGCTTTCTTT
-	-	TRBV28	TRBJ2-7	CASSPPGTFSYEQYF	TGTGCCAGCAGTCCCCCGGGGACTTTTTCCTACGAGCAGTACTTC
TRBD1	-	TRBV5-6	TRBJ2-7	CASSFQTGMAYEQYF	TGTGCCAGCAGCTTTCAGACAGGGATGGCCTACGAGCAGTACTTC
-	-	TRBV6-6	TRBJ1-5	CASSPSSGEQPQHF	TGTGCCAGCAGTCCCTCCTCGGGGGAACAGCCCCAGCATTTT
TRBD2	once	TRBV28	TRBJ2-7	CASSLSGRDGSYEQYF	TGTGCCAGCAGTTTGTCCGGGAGGGACGGCTCCTACGAGCAGTACTTC
-	-	TRBV4-1	TRBJ2-7	CASSQVGTEQYF	TGCGCCAGCAGCCAAGTCGGGACAGAGCAGTACTTC
-	-	TRBV6-2/TRBV6-3	TRBJ1-1	CASSYQGSTEAFF	TGTGCCAGCAGTTACCAGGGATCCACTGAAGCTTTCTTT
-	-	TRBV18	TRBJ1-2	CASSPLTGNYGYTF	TGTGCCAGCTCACCTCTCACAGGAAACTATGGCTACACCTTC
-	few	TRBV7-3	TRBJ2-2	CASSQGTSLSGELFF	TGTGCCAGCAGCCAGGGGACCTCTCTAAGTGGGGAGCTGTTTTTT
TRBD2	-	TRBV5-1	TRBJ2-3	CASSFASGSPDTQYF	TGCGCCAGCAGCTTTGCTAGCGGATCCCCAGATACGCAGTATTTT
TRBD1	-	TRBV30	TRBJ2-3	CAWSPGQGRYF	TGTGCCTGGAGTCCCGGACAGGGGAGGTATTTT
TRBD2	-	TRBV6-1	TRBJ2-5	CASSELAGGETQYF	TGTGCCAGCAGTGAACTAGCGGGAGGAGAGACCCAGTACTTC
-	-	TRBV9	TRBJ2-5	CASSVAGQETQYF	TGTGCCAGCAGCGTAGCCGGTCAAGAGACCCAGTACTTC
-	-	TRBV19	TRBJ2-5	CASAESEGTQYF	TGTGCCAGCGCGGAATCTGAGGGGACCCAGTACTTC
-	-	TRBV18	TRBJ2-7	CASSPLSTVNEQYF	TGTGCCAGCTCACCGCTCTCTACCGTAAACGAGCAGTACTTC
-	-	TRBV24-1	TRBJ2-1	CATSRGGQGVSEQFF	TGTGCCACCAGCCGCGGGGGGCAGGGGGTCAGTGAGCAGTTCTTC
-	-	TRBV5-1	TRBJ1-1	CASSLGPGGKAFF	TGCGCCAGCAGCTTGGGACCGGGAGGGAAAGCTTTCTTT
-	-	TRBV7-6	TRBJ1-2	CASSSSGSTNYGYTF	TGTGCCAGCAGCTCAAGCGGGAGTACTAACTATGGCTACACCTTC
TRBD1	once	TRBV6-5	TRBJ1-2	CASSPRQGNYGYTF	TGTGCCAGCAGCCCCCGACAGGGGAACTATGGCTACACCTTC
-	-	TRBV5-6	TRBJ1-1	CASSFGPSGMNTEAFF	TGTGCCAGCAGCTTTGGGCCCTCAGGTATGAACACTGAAGCTTTCTTT
TRBD1	-	TRBV7-2	TRBJ1-2	CASSLTGGYGYTF	TGTGCCAGCAGCTTGACAGGGGGCTATGGCTACACCTTC
-	-	TRBV18	TRBJ1-1	CASSPGSGTNTEAFF	TGTGCCAGCTCACCAGGGAGTGGAACGAACACTGAAGCTTTCTTT
-	-	TRBV7-9	TRBJ2-7	CASSLASTGVMNEQYF	TGTGCCAGCAGCTTAGCCTCGACGGGGGTCATGAACGAGCAGTACTTC
-	-	TRBV11-2	TRBJ1-1	CASSLAGVNTEAFF	TGTGCCAGCAGCTTAGCAGGGGTGAACACTGAAGCTTTCTTT
TRBD1	-	TRBV5-1	TRBJ2-1	CASSGPGQGYNEQFF	TGCGCCAGCAGCGGACCGGGACAGGGATACAATGAGCAGTTCTTC
-	-	TRBV30	TRBJ1-2	CAWSGQETNYGYTF	TGTGCCTGGAGTGGACAGGAGACTAACTATGGCTACACCTTC
TRBD2	few	TRBV7-9	TRBJ2-1	CASSLFSRSGRAGEQFF	TGTGCCAGCAGCTTATTCTCCCGTAGCGGGAGGGCCGGTGAGCAGTTCTTC
-	-	TRBV5-5	TRBJ2-3	CASSLGRGGADTQYF	TGTGCCAGCAGCTTGGGGCGAGGGGGGGCAGATACGCAGTATTTT
-	-	TRBV27	TRBJ1-1	CASSLRGGTEAFF	TGTGCCAGCAGTTTACGCGGAGGCACTGAAGCTTTCTTT
-	-	TRBV27	TRBJ2-7	CASSLKIAGAFMYEQYF	TGTGCCAGCAGTTTAAAGATCGCGGGGGCTTTTATGTACGAGCAGTACTTC
-	once	TRBV5-6	TRBJ2-5	CASSLAAGVVETQYF	TGTGCCAGCAGCTTGGCGGCAGGGGTAGTGGAGACCCAGTACTTC
TRBD1	-	TRBV5-4	TRBJ2-6	CASSPRQGSFGANVLTF	TGTGCCAGCAGCCCTAGACAGGGTTCTTTTGGGGCCAACGTCCTGACTTTC
TRBD2	few	TRBV11-2	TRBJ2-6	CASSSLLAGEAGANVLTF	TGTGCCAGCAGCTCCTTACTAGCGGGAGAGGCCGGGGCCAACGTCCTGACTTTC
TRBD1	-	TRBV29-1	TRBJ2-7	CSVRQGAAEQYF	TGCAGCGTTCGACAGGGGGCCGCCGAGCAGTACTTC
-	-	TRBV5-1	TRBJ1-1	CASSSQGLNTEAFF	TGCGCCAGCAGCAGCCAGGGTTTGAACACTGAAGCTTTCTTT
-	once	TRBV21-1	TRBJ1-1	CASSKVAEKNTEAFF	TGTGCCAGCAGCAAAGTAGCTGAGAAGAACACTGAAGCTTTCTTT
-	-	TRBV28	TRBJ2-7	CASTTDRNRIYEQYF	TGTGCCAGCACCACCGACAGGAACCGAATCTACGAGCAGTACTTC
TRBD1	-	TRBV29-1	TRBJ2-7	CSVTRQGAFYEQYF	TGCAGCGTTACCAGACAGGGGGCCTTCTACGAGCAGTACTTC
TRBD2	once	TRBV5-6	TRBJ2-3	CASSSTSGSGWSTDTQYF	TGTGCCAGCAGCTCGACTAGCGGGAGTGGGTGGAGCACAGATACGCAGTATTTT
TRBD1	once	TRBV12-5	TRBJ1-3	CASGPRDRGLGNTIYF	TGTGCTAGTGGCCCTCGGGACAGGGGGCTGGGAAACACCATATATTTT
TRBD1	-	TRBV6-1	TRBJ1-2	CASSDARGTGGARYGYTF	TGTGCCAGCAGTGATGCCCGTGGGACAGGGGGCGCCCGGTATGGCTACACCTTC
-	-	TRBV27	TRBJ1-2	CASSRTGLYYGYTF	TGTGCCAGCAGTCGAACAGGGCTCTACTATGGCTACACCTTC
TRBD1	-	TRBV6-1	TRBJ2-1	CASSEPIDRVNEQFF	TGTGCCAGCAGTGAACCAATCGACAGGGTAAATGAGCAGTTCTTC
TRBD2	-	TRBV13	TRBJ2-7	CASSSSGRNHEQYF	TGTGCCAGCAGCTCTAGCGGGAGAAATCACGAGCAGTACTTC
-	-	TRBV30	TRBJ2-2	CAWNRGRGGTGELFF	TGTGCCTGGAACCGCGGGAGAGGGGGCACCGGGGAGCTGTTTTTT
-	-	TRBV25-1	TRBJ2-7	CASSETRRTYEQYF	TGTGCCAGCAGTGAAACCCGGAGAACCTACGAGCAGTACTTC
-	-	TRBV7-6	TRBJ2-6	CASSLEGGAGANVLTF	TGTGCCAGCAGCTTAGAAGGTGGAGCTGGGGCCAACGTCCTGACTTTC
-	-	TRBV6-5	TRBJ1-2	CAVKDSYHGYTF	TGTGCCGTCAAAGACTCCTACCATGGCTACACCTTC
TRBD1	-	TRBV5-4	TRBJ2-7	CASSLGTGAYEQYF	TGTGCCAGCAGCTTGGGGACAGGGGCCTACGAGCAGTACTTC
-	-	TRBV4-2	TRBJ2-7	CASSQPPAGRRSEQYF	TGTGCCAGCAGCCAACCGCCTGCGGGGCGGAGAAGCGAGCAGTACTTC